Listed below are T cell receptor beta chains from one sample, sequenced in a study of neoadjuvant anti-PD-1 for oral cavity cancer. Assay used: immunoSEQ multiplex PCR; TCRdb lists only in-frame clones, some missing. The sample contains over 14,000 clones, about 70% of which appear only once. The sequences come from PBMCs, collected before nivolumab (anti-PD-1) treatment. The receptors here all came from a person aged 35-79 years with oral cavity squamous cell carcinoma. Each CDR3 is given with its conserved first and last residue. D genes are given only for firm matches. Rows give clone size only sometimes, using once, few, many, or a class for an expanded clone.

TRBV5-1	-	TRBJ2-7	-	TGCGCCAGCAGCCAGGACTGGGCTTCCTACGAGCAGTACTTC	CASSQDWASYEQYF
TRBV4-1	TRBD2	TRBJ2-2	-	TGCGCCAGCAGCTCGGGACTAGCGGGGCCGAACACCGGGGAGCTGTTTTTT	CASSSGLAGPNTGELFF
TRBV5-1	-	TRBJ1-6	-	TGCGCCAGCAGCGGGGGAGACAGTAGTTCACCCCTCCACTTT	CASSGGDSSSPLHF
TRBV19	TRBD1	TRBJ2-5	-	TGTGCCAGTACCAATGTGAAGGGGGCGAGGGAGACCCAGTACTTC	CASTNVKGARETQYF
TRBV4-1	-	TRBJ2-1	-	TGCGCCAGCAGCCAGGGCTCTACTAGTCTTCCTGAGCAGTTCTTC	CASSQGSTSLPEQFF
TRBV10-3	-	TRBJ2-7	-	TGTGCCATCAGTGAGCTGGACAGCTCCTACGAGCAGTACTTC	CAISELDSSYEQYF
TRBV6-5	-	TRBJ1-2	-	TGTGCCAGCAGTTACAATTGGGGGGCAGGGGTTGGCTACACCTTC	CASSYNWGAGVGYTF
TRBV19	-	TRBJ1-1	few	TGTGCCAGTAGTAAGAGTTGGGGTAATGCTGAAGCTTTCTTT	CASSKSWGNAEAFF
TRBV30	TRBD2	TRBJ2-1	-	TGTGCCTGCCTAAGGGGAGGGAATGAGCAGTTCTTC	CACLRGGNEQFF
TRBV6-1	-	TRBJ2-7	few	TGTGCCAGCAGTGTTCTAGCTAGGTCCTACGAGCAGTACTTC	CASSVLARSYEQYF
TRBV5-8	-	TRBJ1-1	-	TGTGCCAGCAGCCCCACCGTACTGGGGGCGAACACTGAAGCTTTCTTT	CASSPTVLGANTEAFF
TRBV6-1	TRBD1	TRBJ1-5	-	TGTGCCAGCAGTGAGACGACAGGGCCAGTCGGATATAGTAGCAATCAGCCCCAGCATTTT	CASSETTGPVGYSSNQPQHF
TRBV5-4	TRBD2	TRBJ2-7	few	TGTGCCAGCAGCAGGACTAGCGGGGTTTACGAGCAGTACTTC	CASSRTSGVYEQYF
TRBV15	TRBD1	TRBJ2-1	-	TGTGCCACCAGCAACGGTGCGGGACAGGGGGCTATCAATGAGCAGTTCTTC	CATSNGAGQGAINEQFF
TRBV6-1	TRBD1	TRBJ2-7	-	TGTGCCAGCAGTGACCGGACAGGGGGCCTCGAGCAGTACTTC	CASSDRTGGLEQYF
TRBV5-6	-	TRBJ2-2	-	TGTGTCAGCAGCTTGGCCGGGGGATCGGGGACCGGGGAGCTGTTTTTT	CVSSLAGGSGTGELFF
TRBV6-1	-	TRBJ2-5	-	TGTGCCAGCAGTGAAGCCCCCCTAGAGACCCAGTACTTC	CASSEAPLETQYF
TRBV7-6	-	TRBJ1-5	few	TGTGCCAGCAGCTTAAGGCCCCTCACAGGGAGCAATCAGCCCCAGCATTTT	CASSLRPLTGSNQPQHF
TRBV7-9	-	TRBJ2-4	-	TGTGCCAGCAGCTTATTGGGCTCCAAAGCCAAAAACATTCAGTACTTC	CASSLLGSKAKNIQYF
TRBV23-1	TRBD2	TRBJ2-7	-	TGCGCCAGCAGAAGACCGACCGGACTAGCGGGCCAAGGTCACTCCTACGAGCAGTACTTC	CASRRPTGLAGQGHSYEQYF
TRBV27	-	TRBJ1-5	few	TGTGCCAGCAGTTTACCAGACAGAGGGAGCCCCCAGCATTTT	CASSLPDRGSPQHF
TRBV19	-	TRBJ2-1	-	TGTGCCAGTACCGAAGGGGAGCTCCTTTCCTACAATGAGCAGTTCTTC	CASTEGELLSYNEQFF
TRBV7-9	-	TRBJ1-4	-	TGTGCCAGCAGCTTAGTCGGGAGTAATGAAAAACTGTTTTTT	CASSLVGSNEKLFF
TRBV7-8	-	TRBJ1-5	few	TGTGCCAGCAGCTTAATTCCGCGACAGCCCCAGCATTTT	CASSLIPRQPQHF
TRBV19	-	TRBJ2-7	-	TGTGCCAGTAGTCCCGGGGTCTCCCCGGGGTACGAGCAGTACTTC	CASSPGVSPGYEQYF
TRBV10-3	-	TRBJ1-2	-	TGTGCCATCAGACAGGGATTAGGAGGCTACACCTTC	CAIRQGLGGYTF